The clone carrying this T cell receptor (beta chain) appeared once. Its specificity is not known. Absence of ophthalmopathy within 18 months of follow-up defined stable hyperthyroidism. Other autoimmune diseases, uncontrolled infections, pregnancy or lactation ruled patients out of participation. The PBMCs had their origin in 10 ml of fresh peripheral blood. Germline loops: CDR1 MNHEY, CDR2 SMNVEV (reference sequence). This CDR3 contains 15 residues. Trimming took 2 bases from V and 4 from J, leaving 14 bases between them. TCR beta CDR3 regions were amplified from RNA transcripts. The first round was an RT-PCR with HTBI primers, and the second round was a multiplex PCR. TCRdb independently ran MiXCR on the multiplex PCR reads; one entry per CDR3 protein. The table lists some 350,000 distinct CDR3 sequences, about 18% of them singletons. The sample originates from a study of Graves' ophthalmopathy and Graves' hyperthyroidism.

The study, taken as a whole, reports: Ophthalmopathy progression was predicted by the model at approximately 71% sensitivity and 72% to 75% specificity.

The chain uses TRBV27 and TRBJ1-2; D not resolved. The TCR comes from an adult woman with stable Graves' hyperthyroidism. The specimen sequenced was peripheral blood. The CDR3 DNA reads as TGTGCCAGCAGTTTAAAATCTATGGACGCCTATGGCTACACCTTC. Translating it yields CASSLKSMDAYGYTF.